The 8 T cell receptor beta chains in this list originate from one sample, sequenced in a study of identical twins. TCRdb reanalysed the 5' RACE reads using MiXCR and keeps one entry per CDR3 protein. This sample has 450,000 to 600,000 distinct CDR3 sequences; approximately 20% occur once, and the top ten carry approximately 0.49%. This same sample was also part of a study on yellow fever vaccine responses in identical twins.

Input material: CD4+ T cells sorted from blood. These receptors all come from a woman aged 18-35 years in good health.

The chain is built from TRBV5-1 and TRBJ2-3; 8 bases are shared with TRBD1. CDR1 is SGHRS, CDR2 YFSETQ, per germline. J lost 2 bases, V lost 4 bases, and 3 bases had no gene match. The CDR3 contains 14 residues. This chain's CDR3 is CASSIQGDTDTQYF. The CDR3, as DNA: TGCGCCAGCAGCATACAGGGGGACACAGATACGCAGTATTTT. The whole variable domain, filled in from reference TRBV5-1 and TRBJ2-3, reads KAGVTQTPRYLIKTRGQQVTLSCSPISGHRSVSWYQQTPGQGLQFLFEYFSETQRNKGNFPGRFSGRQFSNSRSEMNVSTLELGDSALYLCASSIQGDTDTQYFGPGTRLTVL.

This clonotype occurred a few times. This chain connects TRBV25-1 to TRBJ2-5, with 15 bases that match TRBD2. The J segment lost 4 bases and the V segment lost 8 bases, leaving 2 bases of the junction unmatched. Per germline, CDR1 MGHDK and CDR2 SYGVNS. This CDR3 region has 14 residues. The CDR3 DNA reads as TGTGCCAGCGGACTAGCGGGGGGGGGAGAGACCCAGTACTTC. Its protein product is CASGLAGGGETQYF.

A single count supports this clonotype. The chain combines TRBV20-1 with TRBJ2-2, with 14 bases identical to TRBD2. CDR1 is DFQATT, CDR2 SNEGSKA, per germline (reference sequence). Trimming took 6 bases from V and 7 from J; bases not matched to a gene: 10. This CDR3 is built from 16 residues. The CDR3 loop is CSAPGLAGARGGELFF. DNA for the CDR3: TGCAGTGCACCGGGACTAGCGGGGGCCAGAGGCGGGGAGCTGTTTTTT.

This clonotype was observed a few times. This chain uses TRBV24-1 with TRBJ2-1, with 11 bases matching TRBD2. The germline V gene encodes CDR1 KGHDR and CDR2 SFDVKD. The V segment lost 3 bases and the J segment 8 bases; nucleotides outside the gene matches: 8. This CDR3 is 16 amino acids long. The CDR3 protein is CATSDGSGRAVDEQFF. The CDR3, as DNA: TGTGCCACCAGTGATGGTAGCGGGAGGGCCGTTGATGAGCAGTTCTTC.

The genes are TRBV7-2 and TRBJ1-3; TRBD1 is a possible D gene (5 bases). Germline CDR1 SGHTA, CDR2 FQGNSA. The CDR3 is 14 amino acids. V gave up 5 bases and J gave up 1 base, with 9 bases separating them. DNA of the CDR3: TGTGCCAGCAGCCCCGCAGGGTCTGGAAACACCATATATTTT. This translates into CASSPAGSGNTIYF.

Only a few counts were recorded for this clonotype. The chain uses TRBV12-3 or TRBV12-4 and TRBJ2-1, with D possibly matching TRBD1 (5 bases). The CDR3 length is 13 residues. The germline V and J ends were trimmed by 7 bases and 4 bases, with 11 bases remaining between them. The DNA of the CDR3 is TGTGCCAGCAAGGGGATTCAATACAATGAGCAGTTCTTC. This sequence encodes CASKGIQYNEQFF.

This chain's CDR3 is CSAKRISGTDTQYF. The CDR3 DNA reads as TGCAGTGCTAAAAGGATTTCGGGCACAGATACGCAGTATTTT. V is TRBV20-1 and J is TRBJ2-3; D not certain. The V and J ends lost 4 bases and 1 base respectively, with 12 bases between them. This CDR3 is built from 14 residues. From germline, CDR1 is DFQATT and CDR2 SNEGSKA (reference sequence).

The chain combines TRBV5-1 with TRBJ2-5; tentatively, D is TRBD1 (5 bases). From germline, CDR1 is SGHRS and CDR2 YFSETQ. V was shortened by 1 base and J by 2 bases, with 12 bases between the two germline ends. The CDR3 runs 15 residues. The CDR3 DNA sequence: TGCGCCAGCAGCTTGAACAGGATGATACAAGAGACCCAGTACTTC. It codes for CASSLNRMIQETQYF.